This T cell receptor (beta chain) was observed in a study of Graves' ophthalmopathy and Graves' hyperthyroidism. Study-level results: Blood was where most expanded thyroid clonotypes above 0.001 frequency also turned up.

Certain patients, namely those with other autoimmune diseases, uncontrolled infections, pregnancy or lactation, were excluded. Clinical symptoms, serum thyroxine, TRAb, thyroid ultrasound and orbital computed tomography were relied on for diagnosis. The germline gives CDR1 SGHTA, CDR2 FQGNSA. This CDR3 spans 14 amino acids. The V end was cut by 2 bases, the J end by 2 bases, with 10 bases between. This clonotype was counted ten times or more. What it binds is not known. From RNA, the CDR3 regions of TCR beta chains were amplified and sequenced. First-round RT-PCR employed HTBI primers, with a second-round multiplex PCR after it. TCRdb independently ran MiXCR on the multiplex PCR reads; one entry per CDR3 protein. The sample yields roughly 420,000 distinct CDR3 sequences, 21% seen once.

The specimen was peripheral blood. The TCR was taken from a woman aged 18-29 years with stable Graves' hyperthyroidism. The V call is TRBV7-2, the J call TRBJ2-7; a possible D gene is TRBD1 (6 bases). The chain's CDR3 is CASSLSRGPYEQYF. Here the CDR3 DNA reads TGTGCCAGCAGCTTAAGCAGGGGTCCCTACGAGCAGTACTTC.